This passage covers 27 T cell receptor beta chains from one sample sequenced in a study of human T cells and chemical hapten exposure. Described time point: patch test 1, 2 weeks after DPC sensitization. The sample's treatment: therapeutic diphenylcyclopropenone sensitization with weekly scalp DPC. One entry per CDR3 protein results from TCRdb running MiXCR on the RACE reads. The sample includes approximately 400,000 distinct CDR3 sequences, approximately 5% of them seen just once. Here the sequenced sample was whole blood, taken in connection with sensitization to the hapten diphenylcyclopropenone (DPC). The receptors were sampled from a woman aged 45-60 years with alopecia areata. Some clones in this sample may be carry-over from other donors' samples.

This clonotype showed up just a few times. The chain combines TRBV10-3 with TRBJ1-4; the D is unclear. The V gene's germline CDR1 is ENHRY and CDR2 SYGVKD. Trimming removed 3 bases at V and 8 bases at J, with 16 bases between. The CDR3 has 15 amino acids. CDR3 loop: CAISDSGALGEKLFF. CDR3 DNA: TGTGCCATCAGTGATTCGGGAGCCTTGGGCGAAAAACTGTTTTTT.

This clonotype was counted between two and nine times. V gene TRBV28 combines with J gene TRBJ1-1; D possibly corresponds to TRBD1 (5 bases). Between the trimmed V and J ends, which lost 1 base and 4 bases, there was a span of 10 bases. There are 14 residues in the CDR3. The germline CDR1 and CDR2 sequences are MDHEN and SYDVKM. CDR3 bases: TGTGCCAGCAGTTTATTCCAGGGACTCACTGAAGCTTTCTTT. Its protein is CASSLFQGLTEAFF.

This clonotype showed up many times. V usage is TRBV9 and J usage is TRBJ2-3; 12 bases line up with TRBD2. J gave up 1 base and V 1 base, and 1 base lay outside the gene matches. The CDR3 loop spans 16 amino acids. Germline CDR1 is SGDLS and CDR2 is YYNGEE. The CDR3 region is CASSVRLAGGTDTQYF. The DNA for the CDR3 is TGTGCCAGCAGCGTAAGACTAGCGGGGGGCACAGATACGCAGTATTTT.

This clonotype was seen a handful of times. This chain links TRBV25-1 with TRBJ2-7, with D possibly called TRBD1 or TRBD2 (5 bases each). Germline V lookup: CDR1 MGHDK, CDR2 SYGVNS. The CDR3 spans 15 residues. The V end lost 3 bases, the J end lost 2 bases, and 14 bases lay between the germline ends. CDR3 nucleotides: TGTGCCAGCAGTGAGGCCCTTGGGGGAACCTACGAGCAGTACTTC. This translates into CASSEALGGTYEQYF.

This clonotype appeared many times. The chain links TRBV20-1 to TRBJ1-1; no definite D call. CDR1 is DFQATT, CDR2 SNEGSKA, per germline (reference sequence). V was clipped by 1 base and J by 5 bases, with 8 bases between them. The CDR3 extends over 12 amino acids. The CDR3 bases are TGCAGTGCTAGAGTCGCTGGGACTGAAGCTTTCTTT. Its translation: CSARVAGTEAFF.

This clonotype was counted at least ten times. CDR3: CASSPRVDLNEQFF. CDR3 nucleotides: TGTGCCAGCAGCCCCCGAGTAGACCTCAATGAGCAGTTCTTC. V gene TRBV11-2 combines with J gene TRBJ2-1; D is undetermined. This CDR3 has 14 residues. Germline V CDR1 and CDR2: SGHAT, FQNNGV. V shed 5 bases and J shed 6 bases, with 14 bases lying between them.

This clonotype occurred a few times. The chain recombines TRBV20-1 with TRBJ2-3, with TRBD2 matching 11 bases. V lost 5 bases and J lost 3; bases outside the gene matches: 4. This CDR3 spans 14 amino acids. Germline values: CDR1 DFQATT, CDR2 SNEGSKA (reference sequence). The CDR3 region is CSAVTSGGTDTQYF. DNA for the CDR3: TGCAGTGCTGTTACTAGCGGGGGAACAGATACGCAGTATTTT.

This clonotype was seen repeatedly, ten times or more. The chain joins TRBV5-4 to TRBJ2-5; 8 bases match TRBD1. V gave up 2 bases and J gave up 5 bases; unmatched junction bases: 11. CDR1 SGHNT and CDR2 YYREEE come from the germline V gene (reference sequence). The CDR3 contains 16 residues. The CDR3 protein is CASSLPRTGTEETQYF. The CDR3 DNA sequence: TGTGCCAGCAGCTTACCGCGGACAGGGACGGAGGAGACCCAGTACTTC.

A few counts support this clonotype. The J gene is TRBJ2-7, the V gene TRBV14; 10 bases are shared with TRBD1. This CDR3 comprises 14 residues. CDR1 and CDR2 (germline): SGHDN, FVKESK. Losses at the gene ends were 5 bases for V and 2 bases for J; bases not matched to a gene: 3. This chain's CDR3 is CASSVGQGPYEQYF. CDR3 bases: TGTGCCAGCAGCGTGGGACAGGGGCCCTACGAGCAGTACTTC.

This chain links TRBV11-2 with TRBJ2-6; D ambiguous. Germline V gene sequence: CDR1 SGHAT, CDR2 FQNNGV. V was trimmed by 2 bases and J by 0 bases, leaving 17 bases between them. The CDR3 consists of 19 residues. The CDR3 sequence: CASSLKGTVQISGANVLTF. DNA of the CDR3: TGTGCCAGCAGCTTAAAGGGTACAGTACAGATCTCTGGGGCCAACGTCCTGACTTTC.

The rearrangement joins TRBV4-3 to TRBJ2-1, with TRBD2 matching 7 bases. This CDR3 region has 17 residues. V was clipped by 0 bases and J by 6 bases; unmatched bases: 11. The germline gives CDR1 LGHNA, CDR2 YSLEER. The CDR3 DNA follows: TGCGCCAGCAGCCAAGATTTTGGGGGAGGGCCAAGCAATGAGCAGTTCTTC. This translates into CASSQDFGGGPSNEQFF.

The rearrangement links TRBV28 to TRBJ2-7, with 7 bases that match TRBD2. CDR3 length: 12 residues. The V segment lost 6 bases and the J segment 7 bases; nucleotides outside the gene matches: 6. Germline CDR1 is MDHEN and CDR2 is SYDVKM. The DNA for the CDR3 is TGTGCCAGCAGGACTAGCCTCGGGGAGCAGTACTTC. This gives the protein CASRTSLGEQYF.

This clonotype was picked up a small number of times. The rearrangement joins TRBV6-2 or TRBV6-3 to TRBJ1-1; D gene ambiguous. Germline CDR1 and CDR2: MNHEY and SVGEGT. The CDR3 has 14 residues. V lost 6 bases and J lost 1, with 12 bases in between. As DNA, the CDR3 is TGTGCCAGCAGGAGGAAACTCAGGAACACTGAAGCTTTCTTT. Protein: CASRRKLRNTEAFF.

This clonotype was counted only a few times. This chain links TRBV4-3 with TRBJ2-3; D remains unclear. The germline gives CDR1 LGHNA, CDR2 YSLEER. This CDR3 comprises 14 residues. V dropped 0 bases and J dropped 2 bases, with 6 bases sitting between them. CDR3 sequence (DNA): TGCGCCAGCAGCCAAGAGGAGTCCACAGATACGCAGTATTTT. Translation gives CASSQEESTDTQYF.

This clonotype was picked up many times. V gene TRBV24-1 combines with J gene TRBJ2-3; 10 bases fit TRBD2. Losses at the gene ends were 4 bases for V and 6 bases for J; bases not matched to a gene: 3. Germline CDR1 reads KGHDR; CDR2 reads SFDVKD. The CDR3 runs to 14 residues. CDR3 loop: CATSEAGGLDTQYF. The CDR3 DNA reads TGTGCCACCAGTGAAGCGGGGGGGCTGGATACGCAGTATTTT.

This clonotype was picked up a small number of times. The J gene is TRBJ2-7, the V gene TRBV5-1; maybe TRBD2 (6 bases). Deletions cut 4 bases from V and 3 bases from J, with 26 bases between. The CDR3 contains 18 residues. The germline V gene has CDR1 SGHRS and CDR2 YFSETQ. The CDR3 here is CASSGTTSTVLYDYEQYF. DNA of the CDR3: TGCGCCAGCAGCGGGACCACTAGCACGGTCCTCTATGACTACGAGCAGTACTTC.

This clonotype has more than one count but fewer than ten. The rearrangement joins TRBV7-8 to TRBJ1-2; the match to TRBD1 covers 8 bases. V dropped 2 bases and J dropped 6; count of bases not matched to a gene: 2. Germline V CDR1 and CDR2: SGHVS, FQNEAQ. The CDR3 length is 13 residues. DNA for the CDR3: TGTGCCAGCAGCTTAACGGACAGGGATGGCTACACCTTC. Amino acids: CASSLTDRDGYTF.

This clonotype was picked up many times. The chain joins TRBV20-1 to TRBJ1-6, with a weak D call TRBD1 (5 bases). The CDR3 spans 16 residues. Trimming removed 0 bases from V and 4 bases from J, with 13 bases in between. CDR1 DFQATT and CDR2 SNEGSKA come from the germline V gene (reference sequence). The CDR3 region is CSARDGDRAYNSPLHF. DNA of the CDR3: TGCAGTGCTAGAGATGGGGACCGCGCTTATAATTCACCCCTCCACTTT.

This clonotype was seen only a few times. The chain links TRBV10-3 to TRBJ1-1; D gene unclear. Germline V gives CDR1 ENHRY, CDR2 SYGVKD. Trimming removed 6 bases at V and 3 bases at J, with 8 bases between. The CDR3 loop spans 12 amino acids. For the CDR3, the DNA is TGTGCCATCAGGGCGCGGGACACTGAAGCTTTCTTT. Translation: CAIRARDTEAFF.

The rearrangement joins TRBV15 to TRBJ2-1; D might be TRBD2 (5 bases). Per the germline V gene, CDR1 is LNHNV and CDR2 is YYDKDF (reference sequence). Deletions cut 2 bases from V and 6 bases from J, with 11 bases between. The CDR3 is 14 amino acids. For the CDR3, the DNA is TGTGCCACCAGCAGACCGGTTGAGGGCAATGAGCAGTTCTTC. Protein: CATSRPVEGNEQFF.

Regarding this clonotype: A read error may account for a junction end that differs from germline. This chain connects TRBV28 to TRBJ1-5; weak D call: TRBD1 (6 bases). Germline V gene lookup returns CDR1 MDHEN and CDR2 SYDVKM. The CDR3 spans 17 residues. Written as DNA, the CDR3 is TGTGCCAGCAGTTTCTGGAAGGGGGGGGCGCGCAACCAGCCCCAGCATTTT. Translating gives CASSFWKGGARNQPQHF.

In its sample, this clonotype was seen many times. The V gene is TRBV11-2, the J gene TRBJ2-3; D is undetermined. Trimming removed 5 bases at V and 3 bases at J, with 15 bases between. Germline V gene data show CDR1 as SGHAT and CDR2 as FQNNGV. The CDR3 extends over 15 amino acids. The CDR3, as DNA: TGTGCCAGCAGCATGACCTGGCAAGATACAGATACGCAGTATTTT. Its protein is CASSMTWQDTDTQYF.

The chain couples TRBV6-5 to TRBJ2-7; D is unresolved. Germline CDR1 reads MNHEY; CDR2 reads SVGAGI. Trimming removed 6 bases at V and 5 bases at J, with 8 bases between. CDR3 length: 11 amino acids. The CDR3 DNA is TGTGCCAGCAGGAGAGACCACGAGCAGTACTTC. Translating it yields CASRRDHEQYF.

The V call is TRBV13, the J call TRBJ2-7, with a possible D match to TRBD1 (5 bases). The CDR3 spans 13 residues. CDR1 is PRHDT, CDR2 FYEKMQ, per germline (reference sequence). CDR3 residues: CVDGLDTVYEQYF. The CDR3 DNA reads as TGTGTCGATGGCCTGGACACAGTCTACGAGCAGTACTTC.

J is TRBJ2-3 and V is TRBV20-1, with a weak D call TRBD2 (6 bases). V was trimmed by 0 bases and J by 1 base, leaving 8 bases between them. CDR1 DFQATT and CDR2 SNEGSKA come from the germline V gene (reference sequence). This CDR3 is 14 amino acids long. CDR3 sequence (DNA): TGCAGTGCTAGAGATTGGAGGGGCACAGATACGCAGTATTTT. It yields the protein CSARDWRGTDTQYF.

At least ten counts were recorded for this clonotype. The rearrangement uses TRBV20-1 and TRBJ2-3; TRBD2 agrees at 11 bases. Germline V CDR1 and CDR2: DFQATT, SNEGSKA (reference sequence). This CDR3 comprises 17 residues. V gave up 0 bases and J gave up 6 bases; unmatched junction bases: 11. CDR3 region: CSARDDALAGGLDTQYF. CDR3 sequence (DNA): TGCAGTGCTAGAGATGATGCGCTAGCGGGAGGTTTGGATACGCAGTATTTT.

This clonotype was detected a few times. The chain combines TRBV7-2 with TRBJ1-6; 11 bases are a match to TRBD1. Germline CDR1 is SGHTA and CDR2 is FQGNSA. This CDR3 region has 14 residues. V dropped 6 bases and J dropped 9; count of bases not matched to a gene: 4. CDR3 sequence reads: CASSFGQGASPLHF. CDR3 coding DNA: TGTGCCAGCAGTTTCGGACAGGGGGCTTCACCCCTCCACTTT.